These 28 T cell receptor beta chains were sequenced from one sample in a study of technical replicates of blood from a handful of donors (dated by TCRdb to about 2017). Libraries were built with the immunoSEQ multiplex PCR assay. Entries here come from immuneACCESS through TCRdb and include only in-frame sequences with V and J called. Some clones fail to appear in such tables; in the studies checked, an unresolved V gene covers under half of the shortfall, and the cause of the remainder is unknown. This sample is represented by over 65,000 clones; around 94% of them were singletons. The ten largest clones capture under 0.3% of the sample. Sequencing input: T cells isolated from PBMCs. These receptors came from a human donor in good health.

This chain links TRBV28 with TRBJ2-3, with 8 bases that match TRBD2. There are 16 residues in the CDR3. V gave up 4 bases and J gave up 0 bases; unmatched junction bases: 6. Looked up from germline, CDR1 is MDHEN and CDR2 is SYDVKM. The CDR3 DNA reads TGTGCCAGCAGTTCGGGACTAGAACCTAGCACAGATACGCAGTATTTT. Its translation: CASSSGLEPSTDTQYF.

The chain has TRBV6-1 and TRBJ1-1; D is uncertain. Germline-derived CDR1 and CDR2 are MNHNS and SASEGT. This CDR3 spans 14 amino acids. Trimming cost V 2 bases and J 3 bases, with 10 bases left between them. CDR3 sequence: CASSEPGLDTEAFF. The CDR3 DNA follows: TGTGCCAGCAGTGAACCGGGGTTGGACACTGAAGCTTTCTTT.

The chain is built from TRBV19 and TRBJ2-3; 9 bases are a match to TRBD2. The CDR3 loop spans 16 amino acids. Trimming took 3 bases from V and 7 from J; bases not matched to a gene: 11. Germline assignment: CDR1 LNHDA and CDR2 SQIVND (reference sequence). The CDR3, as DNA: TGTGCCAGTAGTATTGGGCTAGCGGGACTCGGAAATACGCAGTATTTT. Protein product: CASSIGLAGLGNTQYF.

The chain joins TRBV9 to TRBJ2-4; TRBD1 or TRBD2 may be the D gene (6 bases each). Trimming shortened V by 4 bases and J by 1 base, and 12 bases separated the two germline ends. Per germline, CDR1 SGDLS and CDR2 YYNGEE. The CDR3 is 15 amino acids. The CDR3 nucleotides read TGTGCCAGCAGCCTAGGGGGGCCCGCCAAAAACATTCAGTACTTC. Translating gives CASSLGGPAKNIQYF.

V is TRBV5-1 and J is TRBJ1-2, with TRBD1 matching 7 bases. Germline V lookup: CDR1 SGHRS, CDR2 YFSETQ. The CDR3 is 15 amino acids. Trimming removed 2 bases from V and 4 bases from J; junction bases left unmatched: 8. In nucleotides, the CDR3 is TGCGCCAGCAGCTTTGGACAGGTCGGTGGCTATGGCTACACCTTC. As protein: CASSFGQVGGYGYTF.

The CDR3 DNA reads TGTGCCAGCACCGGGGACAGGGGGAATACCGGGGAGCTGTTTTTT. Translated: CASTGDRGNTGELFF. The chain carries TRBV6-6 and TRBJ2-2; 11 nucleotides line up with TRBD1. Looked up from germline, CDR1 is MNHNY and CDR2 is SVGAGI (reference sequence). The CDR3 sequence is 15 residues long. The V gene end was trimmed by 7 bases and the J gene end by 5 bases; junction bases not matched to a gene: 6.

The rearrangement links TRBV27 to TRBJ1-4; D gene unclear. This CDR3 has 15 residues. V was cut by 6 bases and J by 0 bases, with 11 bases left in between. Germline V gives CDR1 MNHEY, CDR2 SMNVEV (reference sequence). The CDR3 protein is CASSSLLATNEKLFF. In DNA form, the CDR3 reads TGTGCCAGCAGCTCACTGCTAGCAACTAATGAAAAACTGTTTTTT.

This chain connects TRBV19 to TRBJ2-1; 8 bases align to TRBD2. The CDR3 has 15 residues. Per the germline V gene, CDR1 is LNHDA and CDR2 is SQIVND (reference sequence). J was trimmed by 3 bases and V by 7 bases; bases with no gene match: 8. CDR3 sequence reads: CASMKASGSYNEQFF. CDR3 DNA: TGTGCCAGTATGAAGGCCAGCGGGAGCTACAATGAGCAGTTCTTC.

The chain joins TRBV27 to TRBJ2-2; 8 nucleotides agree with TRBD2. The germline V gene has CDR1 MNHEY and CDR2 SMNVEV (reference sequence). V shed 0 bases and J 7 bases; nucleotides not matched to a gene: 7. The CDR3 has 16 amino acids. The CDR3 region is CASSLSRSGRGGELFF. CDR3 in DNA: TGTGCCAGCAGTTTATCGCGAAGCGGGAGAGGCGGGGAGCTGTTTTTT.

The rearrangement links TRBV5-1 to TRBJ2-7, with D perhaps matching TRBD1 (6 bases). The V and J ends lost 8 bases and 6 bases respectively, with 18 bases between them. Germline V gene lookup returns CDR1 SGHRS and CDR2 YFSETQ. The CDR3 sequence is 13 residues long. This chain's CDR3 is CASSLRTGFEQYF. The CDR3 nucleotides are TGCGCCAGTTCCCTAAGAACAGGGTTCGAGCAGTACTTC. The variable domain in full, with the rest retrieved from reference TRBV5-1 and TRBJ2-7, is KAGVTQTPRYLIKTRGQQVTLSCSPISGHRSVSWYQQTPGQGLQFLFEYFSETQRNKGNFPGRFSGRQFSNSRSEMNVSTLELGDSALYLCASSLRTGFEQYFGPGTRLTVT.

Only a few counts were recorded for this clone. The chain couples TRBV5-1 to TRBJ1-2, with a weak D call TRBD1 (5 bases). Germline CDR1 is SGHRS and CDR2 is YFSETQ. CDR3 length: 14 residues. V lost 4 bases and J 6 bases, leaving 16 bases between the germline ends. The CDR3: CASSPTDSGNGYTF. The CDR3 DNA follows: TGCGCCAGCAGCCCAACTGACAGTGGGAATGGCTACACCTTC.

The rearrangement joins TRBV6-5 to TRBJ1-2, with 11 bases matching TRBD1. Unmatched junction bases numbered 4, after V lost 0 bases and J lost 7 bases. The CDR3 extends over 15 amino acids. The germline CDR1 and CDR2 sequences are MNHEY and SVGAGI. The CDR3, as DNA: TGTGCCAGCAGTTACTCGGGGACAGGGGGAGGTGGCTACACCTTC. Translation: CASSYSGTGGGGYTF.

This chain uses TRBV27 with TRBJ2-3; 15 bases are a match to TRBD2. V was pared by 2 bases and J by 3 bases, with 3 bases of the junction left unmatched. CDR1 is MNHEY, CDR2 SMNVEV, per germline (reference sequence). The CDR3 sequence is 17 residues long. CDR3: CASSLRTSGRGTDTQYF. In nucleotides, the CDR3 is TGTGCCAGCAGTTTAAGGACTAGCGGGAGGGGAACAGATACGCAGTATTTT.

The chain carries TRBV4-1 and TRBJ2-3; 11 positions match TRBD2. The CDR3 consists of 16 residues. V shed 3 bases, J shed 2 bases, and the junction held 4 bases outside the gene matches. The V gene's germline CDR1 is MGHRA and CDR2 YSYEKL. CDR3 sequence: CASSHQLAGDTDTQYF. As DNA, the CDR3 is TGCGCCAGCAGCCACCAACTAGCGGGAGACACAGATACGCAGTATTTT.

The gene calls are TRBV27 and TRBJ2-7, with D maybe TRBD1 (6 bases). Germline-derived CDR1 and CDR2 are MNHEY and SMNVEV (reference sequence). Trimming left V 4 bases short and J 0 bases short, with 16 bases between. The CDR3 is made up of 16 amino acids. CDR3 nucleotide sequence: TGTGCCAGCAGTTCCTCAGGGGCTCTGAGCTCCTACGAGCAGTACTTC. It is translated as CASSSSGALSSYEQYF.

The chain couples TRBV28 to TRBJ1-2; 8 nucleotides align to TRBD1. CDR3 length: 14 amino acids. CDR1 is MDHEN and CDR2 is SYDVKM in the germline V gene. The ends lost 4 bases at V and 8 bases at J; junction bases unmatched: 9. The CDR3 sequence: CASSSSTGAEGYTF. Written as DNA, the CDR3 is TGTGCCAGCAGTTCCTCGACAGGGGCAGAGGGCTACACCTTC.

The V gene is TRBV6-5, the J gene TRBJ1-2; 12 bases align to TRBD1. Germline V CDR1 and CDR2: MNHEY, SVGAGI. Trimming at V came to 7 bases and at J to 6 bases, leaving 9 bases not matched to a gene. This CDR3 spans 15 amino acids. The CDR3 coding sequence is TGTGCCAGCAAATTGGGGACAGGGGGCCCGGATGGCTACACCTTC. This gives the protein CASKLGTGGPDGYTF.

V usage is TRBV6-5 and J usage is TRBJ2-1; TRBD2 matches 11 bases. In germline, CDR1 is MNHEY, CDR2 SVGAGI. Trimming removed 6 bases from V and 4 bases from J; junction bases left unmatched: 5. This CDR3 has 15 amino acids. The CDR3 sequence is CASRTGTSGYNEQFF. The CDR3 DNA follows: TGTGCCAGCAGGACCGGGACTAGCGGATACAATGAGCAGTTCTTC.

This chain connects TRBV19 to TRBJ2-7; TRBD1 is a possible D gene (6 bases). CDR1 is LNHDA, CDR2 SQIVND, per germline (reference sequence). This CDR3 is built from 17 residues. Trimming took off 4 bases at V and 2 bases at J, with 21 bases between the two ends. The CDR3 spells CASSTEPGTKGAYEQYF. The CDR3 DNA follows: TGTGCCAGTAGTACAGAACCCGGGACAAAAGGGGCCTACGAGCAGTACTTC.

The gene calls are TRBV25-1 and TRBJ2-3; D gene unclear. The CDR3 consists of 13 residues. CDR1 and CDR2 (germline): MGHDK, SYGVNS. V shed 2 bases and J shed 4 bases, with 7 bases lying between them. The CDR3 DNA follows: TGTGCCAGCAGTGAAACATTGCCAGATACGCAGTATTTT. It translates to CASSETLPDTQYF.

The gene calls are TRBV6-5 and TRBJ2-2, with 8 nucleotides matching TRBD2. CDR3 length: 15 amino acids. Trimming cost V 0 bases and J 3 bases; bases outside gene matches: 0. The V gene's germline CDR1 is MNHEY and CDR2 SVGAGI. CDR3 bases: TGTGCCAGCAGTTACTCCGGGAGGGACACCGGGGAGCTGTTTTTT. This translates into CASSYSGRDTGELFF.

The rearrangement uses TRBV5-1 and TRBJ2-1, with TRBD2 matching 9 bases. Germline assignment: CDR1 SGHRS and CDR2 YFSETQ. The CDR3 runs to 14 residues. Trimming at V came to 7 bases and at J to 12 bases, leaving 14 bases not matched to a gene. The CDR3 loop reads CASRPGLAYLGQFF. The DNA for the CDR3 is TGCGCCAGCCGACCGGGACTAGCATATTTAGGGCAGTTCTTC.

V usage is TRBV2 and J usage is TRBJ2-2; 14 bases match TRBD2. CDR3 length equals 18 residues. J lost 3 bases, V lost 0 bases, and 3 bases had no gene match. CDR1 is SNHLY, CDR2 FYNNEI, per germline. Here the CDR3 DNA reads TGTGCCAGCAGTGAAGCGGGACTAGCGGGAGCTTACACCGGGGAGCTGTTTTTT. The encoded protein is CASSEAGLAGAYTGELFF.

V gene TRBV5-1 combines with J gene TRBJ2-1; TRBD2 might be the D (6 bases). Trimming took off 2 bases at V and 4 bases at J, with 16 bases between the two ends. Germline V CDR1 and CDR2: SGHRS, YFSETQ. CDR3 length: 16 amino acids. CDR3 sequence: CASSFGTYGEYNEQFF. The CDR3 nucleotides read TGCGCCAGCAGCTTTGGGACTTATGGGGAATACAATGAGCAGTTCTTC.

The CDR3 coding sequence is TGCGCCAGCAGCTCAGGACAGCCGAGGGAGCCCCAGCATTTT. Translated, it gives CASSSGQPREPQHF. The chain has TRBV5-1 and TRBJ1-5, with D tentatively TRBD1 (6 bases). There are 14 residues in the CDR3. V lost 3 bases to trimming and J lost 8 bases, with 15 bases between them. Germline V gene sequence: CDR1 SGHRS, CDR2 YFSETQ.

The rearrangement joins TRBV14 to TRBJ1-1; maybe TRBD1 (6 bases). The CDR3 consists of 17 residues. CDR1 and CDR2 (germline): SGHDN, FVKESK. Trimming cost V 2 bases and J 3 bases, with 19 bases left between them. CDR3 loop: CASSQYPGRDTDTEAFF. In DNA form, the CDR3 reads TGTGCCAGCAGCCAATATCCTGGACGGGACACCGACACTGAAGCTTTCTTT.

The V call is TRBV28, the J call TRBJ2-1, with 7 bases matching TRBD2. The germline V gene encodes CDR1 MDHEN and CDR2 SYDVKM. This CDR3 comprises 17 residues. J gave up 2 bases and V 5 bases, and 12 bases lay outside the gene matches. CDR3 nucleotides: TGTGCCAGCAGTGTACTAACTAGCGCTACGCCCTACAATGAGCAGTTCTTC. It encodes CASSVLTSATPYNEQFF.

Turning to this clone: This sample also contains other DNA sequences that code for the same CDR3. This sequence joins TRBV5-6 and TRBJ1-2; D uncertain. CDR3 length equals 14 residues. The V gene lost 0 bases and the J gene lost 2 bases, with 8 bases spanning the gap. Germline values: CDR1 SGHDT, CDR2 YYEEEE. CDR3 DNA sequence: TGTGCCAGCAGCTTGGTTTCTGCGAACTATGGCTACACCTTC. Its protein product is CASSLVSANYGYTF. Filled out from reference TRBV5-6 and TRBJ1-2, the complete variable domain reads DAGVTQSPTHLIKTRGQQVTLRCSPKSGHDTVSWYQQALGQGPQFIFQYYEEEERQRGNFPDRFSGHQFPNYSSELNVNALLLGDSALYLCASSLVSANYGYTFGSGTRLTVV.